Sequencing of this T cell receptor beta chain was carried out in a study of blood T cell repertoires in COVID-19. Study-level background: The United States, Italy and Spain were the sources of the acute and convalescent COVID-19 samples. Sample material is recorded as cDNA or gDNA derived from T cells, B-cell-depleted T cells, or PBMCs.

The junction had 7 bases not matched to a gene; V was cut back by 3 bases and J by 13 bases. Germline V gene data show CDR1 as KGHSH and CDR2 as LQKENI. The CDR3 is 13 residues long. This clone was detected a few times. Original methodology: Amplification with reference gene primers provided the estimates of nucleated cell counts. Profiled with immunoSEQ multiplex PCR; TCRdb holds only in-frame clones, not every one. V, J and clone size derive from that table, while D and trimming were established from the DNA sequence. The repertoire has fewer than 250,000 clones, around 78% of them found once; the top ten carry approximately 2.5%.

The clonotype originates from a woman between 70 and 85 years old with active or convalescent COVID-19. The sequencing sample was made of peripheral blood. The V and J genes are TRBV18 and TRBJ2-4; TRBD1 matches 9 bases. CDR3 amino acids: CASSPPYRGRQYF. For the CDR3, the DNA is TGTGCCAGCTCACCCCCCTACAGGGGGCGCCAGTACTTC.